This TCR beta chain was sequenced for a study of blood T cells in healthy people across ages. This clonotype has at least ten counts. Its antigen is as yet unknown. The second PCR ran about 6 to 11 cycles with a sample-barcoded 5' primer and J-beta primers. Carrying 12 random nucleotides, a template-switch adaptor labeled each individual cDNA molecule. Each CDR3 protein gets one entry after TCRdb re-called the 5' RACE reads with MiXCR. The repertoire holds just under 900,000 distinct CDR3 sequences, with 25% to 30% as singletons. All donors came from Russia, were Caucasian and healthy, and spanned ages roughly 6 to 95. Every sample had a minimum of 6 million PBMCs isolated. Study-level points and caveats: Per million T cells, TCR beta diversity dropped about linearly as age rose.

The CDR3 length is 15 residues. The V and J ends lost 5 bases and 4 bases, in that order; junction bases with no gene match: 7. CDR1 and CDR2 from the germline V gene are MDHEN and SYDVKM. Sequenced: blood. The sequence derives from a woman of 80 years or more in good health. This chain uses TRBV28 with TRBJ1-1; 10 bases fit TRBD1. The CDR3 DNA sequence: TGTGCCAGCAGTACAAGACAGGGGGCGAGCACTGAAGCTTTCTTT. Translating it yields CASSTRQGASTEAFF.